Reported below is one TCR beta chain. The data originate from a study of identical twins. The trim removed 8 bases at V and 1 base at J, leaving 6 bases unmatched. CDR1 SGDLS and CDR2 YYNGEE come from the germline V gene. The CDR3 runs 15 residues. TCRdb redid the calling of the 5' RACE reads with MiXCR, one entry per CDR3 protein. Here the sample spans 500,000 to 600,000 distinct CDR3 sequences, about 20% being singletons. These data also formed part of another study, on T cells expressing NK-cell markers.

The sequenced sample consisted of CD4+ T cells sorted from blood. The origin of this receptor is a young woman in good health. The V call is TRBV9, the J call TRBJ2-2; 9 bases fit TRBD1. The CDR3 is CASCRDRVNTGELFF. As DNA, the CDR3 is TGTGCCAGTTGCCGGGACAGGGTGAACACCGGGGAGCTGTTTTTT.